The source of this T cell receptor beta chain is a study of cytomegalovirus exposure and HLA in healthy donors. The CDR3 extends over 13 amino acids. V lost 0 bases to trimming and J lost 6 bases, with 7 bases between them. Germline CDR1 is KGHSH and CDR2 is LQKENI. The PCR made use of 60 Vbeta and 13 Jbeta primers. Repertoires were generated with immunoSEQ multiplex PCR, while TCRdb's copy carries only in-frame clones and drops some. Altogether more than 150,000 clones are present, about 82% being singletons, with the ten largest covering about 1.5%. With respect to this clone: Its target is unknown.

Study results and caveats: Earlier analysis looked at TCR beta V segments, and most were productive about 90% or about 30% of the time. Association of 16,951 TCR beta sequences with HLA alleles was found at 0.05 false discovery rate in a later analysis.

Sequencing used PBMCs. The receptor was derived from a man between 18 and 29 years old in good health and CMV-seronegative. V usage is TRBV18 and J usage is TRBJ2-3; D gene unclear. CDR3 sequence: CASSPPSRDTQYF. The CDR3 DNA follows: TGTGCCAGCTCACCACCCAGCAGGGATACGCAGTATTTT. The whole variable domain, remainder taken from reference TRBV18 and TRBJ2-3, is NAGVMQNPRHLVRRRGQEARLRCSPMKGHSHVYWYRQLPEEGLKFMVYLQKENIIDESGMPKERFSAEFPKEGPSILRIQQVVRGDSAAYFCASSPPSRDTQYFGPGTRLTVL.